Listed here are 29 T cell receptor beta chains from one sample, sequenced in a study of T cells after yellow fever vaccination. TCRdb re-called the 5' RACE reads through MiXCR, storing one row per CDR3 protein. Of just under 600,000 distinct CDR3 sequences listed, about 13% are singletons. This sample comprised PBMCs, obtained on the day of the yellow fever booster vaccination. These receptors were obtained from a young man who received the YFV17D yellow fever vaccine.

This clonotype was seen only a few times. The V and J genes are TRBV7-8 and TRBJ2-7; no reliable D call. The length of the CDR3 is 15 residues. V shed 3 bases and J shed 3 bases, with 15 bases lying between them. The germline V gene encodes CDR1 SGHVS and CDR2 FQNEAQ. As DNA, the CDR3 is TGTGCCAGCAGCTTGGCAGGCGACCCCTTCTACGAGCAGTACTTC. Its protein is CASSLAGDPFYEQYF.

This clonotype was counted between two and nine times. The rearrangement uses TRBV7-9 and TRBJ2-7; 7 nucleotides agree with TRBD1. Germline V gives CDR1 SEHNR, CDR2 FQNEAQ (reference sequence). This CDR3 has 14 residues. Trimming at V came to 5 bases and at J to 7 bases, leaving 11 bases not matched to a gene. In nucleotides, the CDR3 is TGTGCCAGCAGCCCGGGACAGCTGGCGAGGGAGCAGTACTTC. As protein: CASSPGQLAREQYF. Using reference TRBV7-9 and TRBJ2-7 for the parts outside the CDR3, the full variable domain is DTGVSQNPRHKITKRGQNVTFRCDPISEHNRLYWYRQTLGQGPEFLTYFQNEAQLEKSRLLSDRFSAERPKGSFSTLEIQRTEQGDSAMYLCASSPGQLAREQYFGPGTRLTVT.

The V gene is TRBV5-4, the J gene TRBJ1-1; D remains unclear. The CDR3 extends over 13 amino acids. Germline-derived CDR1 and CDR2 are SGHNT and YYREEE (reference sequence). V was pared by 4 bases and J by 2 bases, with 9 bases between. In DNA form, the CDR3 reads TGTGCCAGCAGCCCAAAGCTAAACACTGAAGCTTTCTTT. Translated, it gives CASSPKLNTEAFF.

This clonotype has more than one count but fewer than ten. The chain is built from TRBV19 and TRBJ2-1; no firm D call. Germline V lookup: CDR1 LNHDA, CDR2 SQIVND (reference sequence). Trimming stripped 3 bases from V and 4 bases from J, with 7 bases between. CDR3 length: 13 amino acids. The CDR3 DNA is TGTGCCAGTAGTATCCTAGGATACAATGAGCAGTTCTTC. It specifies CASSILGYNEQFF. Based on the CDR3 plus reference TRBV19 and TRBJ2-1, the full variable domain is DGGITQSPKYLFRKEGQNVTLSCEQNLNHDAMYWYRQDPGQGLRLIYYSQIVNDFQKGDIAEGYSVSREKKESFPLTVTSAQKNPTAFYLCASSILGYNEQFFGPGTRLTVL.

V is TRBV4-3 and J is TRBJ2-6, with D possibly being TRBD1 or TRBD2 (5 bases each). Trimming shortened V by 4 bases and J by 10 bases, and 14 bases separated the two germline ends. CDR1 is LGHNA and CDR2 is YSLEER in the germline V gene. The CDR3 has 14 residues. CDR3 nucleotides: TGCGCCAGCAGCCGACGACAAGGGGAGAACGTCCTGACTTTC. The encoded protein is CASSRRQGENVLTF.

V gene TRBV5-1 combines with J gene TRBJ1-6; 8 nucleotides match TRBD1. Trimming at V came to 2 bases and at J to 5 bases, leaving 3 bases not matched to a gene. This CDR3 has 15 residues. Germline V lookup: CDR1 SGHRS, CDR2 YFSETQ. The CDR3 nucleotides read TGCGCCAGCAGCTTCGGACAGGGAAATAATTCACCCCTCCACTTT. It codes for CASSFGQGNNSPLHF.

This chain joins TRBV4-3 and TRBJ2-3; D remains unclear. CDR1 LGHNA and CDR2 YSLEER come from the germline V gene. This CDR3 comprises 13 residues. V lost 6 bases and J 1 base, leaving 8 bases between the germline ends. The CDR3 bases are TGCGCCAGCAGTAGGCTAGGCACAGATACGCAGTATTTT. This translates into CASSRLGTDTQYF.

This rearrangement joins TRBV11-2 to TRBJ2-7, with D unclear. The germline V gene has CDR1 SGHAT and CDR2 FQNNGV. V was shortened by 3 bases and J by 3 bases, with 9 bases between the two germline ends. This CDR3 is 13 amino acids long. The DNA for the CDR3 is TGTGCCAGCAGCTTTAACACCCTCTACGAGCAGTACTTC. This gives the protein CASSFNTLYEQYF.

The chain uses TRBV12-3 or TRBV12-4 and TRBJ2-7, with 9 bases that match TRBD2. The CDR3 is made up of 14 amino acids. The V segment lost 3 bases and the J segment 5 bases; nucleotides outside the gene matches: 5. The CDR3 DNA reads TGTGCCAGCAGTTTCGGCGGGAGGGCCGACGAGCAGTACTTC. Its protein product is CASSFGGRADEQYF.

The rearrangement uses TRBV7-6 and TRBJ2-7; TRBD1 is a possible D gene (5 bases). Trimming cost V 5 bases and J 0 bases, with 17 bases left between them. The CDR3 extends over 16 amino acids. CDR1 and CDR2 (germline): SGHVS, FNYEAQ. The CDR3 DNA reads TGTGCCAGCAGCCGAAGCTGGGGCCTCGACTCCTACGAGCAGTACTTC. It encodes CASSRSWGLDSYEQYF.

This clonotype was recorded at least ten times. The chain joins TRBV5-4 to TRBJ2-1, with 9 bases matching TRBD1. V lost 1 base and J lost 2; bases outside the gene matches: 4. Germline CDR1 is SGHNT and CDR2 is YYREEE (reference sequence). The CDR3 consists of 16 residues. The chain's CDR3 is CASSLKGQGTYNEQFF. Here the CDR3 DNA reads TGTGCCAGCAGCTTGAAGGGACAGGGTACCTACAATGAGCAGTTCTTC.

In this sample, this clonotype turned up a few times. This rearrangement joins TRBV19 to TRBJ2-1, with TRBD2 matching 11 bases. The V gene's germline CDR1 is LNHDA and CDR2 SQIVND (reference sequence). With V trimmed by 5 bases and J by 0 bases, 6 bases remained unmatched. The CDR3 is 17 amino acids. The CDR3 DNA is TGTGCCAGTAGTTTGCTAGCGGGAGGTAACTCCTACAATGAGCAGTTCTTC. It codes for CASSLLAGGNSYNEQFF.

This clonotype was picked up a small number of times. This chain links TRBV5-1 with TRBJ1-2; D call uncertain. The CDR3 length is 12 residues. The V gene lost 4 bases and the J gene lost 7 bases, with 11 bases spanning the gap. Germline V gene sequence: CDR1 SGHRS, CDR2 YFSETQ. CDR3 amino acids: CASSHERGGYTF. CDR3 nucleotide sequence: TGCGCCAGCAGCCACGAACGTGGTGGCTACACCTTC.

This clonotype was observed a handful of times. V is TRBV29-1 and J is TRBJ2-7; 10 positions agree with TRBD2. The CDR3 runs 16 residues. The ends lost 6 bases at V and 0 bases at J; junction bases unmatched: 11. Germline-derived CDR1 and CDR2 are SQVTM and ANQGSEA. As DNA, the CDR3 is TGCAGCGTGGACTCCCCGTCTAGCGGGAGCTCCTACGAGCAGTACTTC. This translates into CSVDSPSSGSSYEQYF.

Here the CDR3 DNA reads TGTGCCAGCAGCGTCAACCAAGGACTAAATTACAATGAGCAGTTCTTC. Translated: CASSVNQGLNYNEQFF. The chain links TRBV7-8 to TRBJ2-1; TRBD2 is a possible D gene (6 bases). Germline CDR1 and CDR2: SGHVS and FQNEAQ. The CDR3 is 16 residues long. Trimming stripped 5 bases from V and 4 bases from J, with 18 bases between.

CDR3 DNA sequence: TGTGCCAGCAGCTTAAATTCTGGAAGGGGAGAGACCCAGTACTTC. Amino acids: CASSLNSGRGETQYF. The rearrangement joins TRBV7-2 to TRBJ2-5, with D possibly TRBD1 on 5 matching bases. Germline values: CDR1 SGHTA, CDR2 FQGNSA. The V end was cut by 2 bases, the J end by 4 bases, with 14 bases between. There are 15 residues in the CDR3.

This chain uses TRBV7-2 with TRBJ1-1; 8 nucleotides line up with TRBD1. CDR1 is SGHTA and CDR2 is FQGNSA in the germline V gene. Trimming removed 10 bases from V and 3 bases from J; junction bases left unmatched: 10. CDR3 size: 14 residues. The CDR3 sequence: CATSRGQLDTEAFF. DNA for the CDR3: TGTGCCACTTCCAGGGGGCAACTTGACACTGAAGCTTTCTTT.

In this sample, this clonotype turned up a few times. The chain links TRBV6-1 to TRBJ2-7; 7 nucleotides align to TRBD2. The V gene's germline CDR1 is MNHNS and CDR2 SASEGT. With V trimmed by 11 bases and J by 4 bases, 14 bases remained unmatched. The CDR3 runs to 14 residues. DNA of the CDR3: TGTGCCGGGTCCGGGGCTAGCGGATTTTACGAGCAGTACTTC. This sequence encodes CAGSGASGFYEQYF.

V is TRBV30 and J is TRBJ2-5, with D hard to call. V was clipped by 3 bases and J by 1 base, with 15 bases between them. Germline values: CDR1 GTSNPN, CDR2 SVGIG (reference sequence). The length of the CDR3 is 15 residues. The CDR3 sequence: CAWRGKGTGQETQYF. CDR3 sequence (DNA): TGTGCCTGGAGGGGAAAGGGAACGGGCCAAGAGACCCAGTACTTC. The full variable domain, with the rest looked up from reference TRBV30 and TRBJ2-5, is SQTIHQWPATLVQPVGSPLSLECTVEGTSNPNLYWYRQAAGRGLQLLFYSVGIGQISSEVPQNLSASRPQDRQFILSSKKLLLSDSGFYLCAWRGKGTGQETQYFGPGTRLLVL.

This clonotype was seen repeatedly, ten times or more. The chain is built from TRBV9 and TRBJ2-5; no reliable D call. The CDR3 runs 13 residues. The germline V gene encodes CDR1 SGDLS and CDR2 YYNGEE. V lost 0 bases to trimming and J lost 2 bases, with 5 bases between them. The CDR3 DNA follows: TGTGCCAGCAGCGTAGGACTTCAAGAGACCCAGTACTTC. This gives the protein CASSVGLQETQYF.

This CDR3 is CASSLGTSGNEQYF. The DNA for the CDR3 is TGTGCCAGCAGCCTTGGGACTAGCGGCAACGAGCAGTACTTC. The V call is TRBV7-2, the J call TRBJ2-7, with 11 bases aligning to TRBD2. This CDR3 spans 14 amino acids. Germline V gene data show CDR1 as SGHTA and CDR2 as FQGNSA. V gave up 5 bases and J gave up 5 bases; unmatched junction bases: 5.

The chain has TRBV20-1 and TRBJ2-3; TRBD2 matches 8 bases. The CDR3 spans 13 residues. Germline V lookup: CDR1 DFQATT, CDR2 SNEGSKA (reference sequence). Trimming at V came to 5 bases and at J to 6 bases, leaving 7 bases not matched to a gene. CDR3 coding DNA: TGCAGTGCTGGGGGACTAGTGTACGATACGCAGTATTTT. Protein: CSAGGLVYDTQYF.

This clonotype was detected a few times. Here the CDR3 DNA reads TGTGCCAGCAGCTTAGTGGTCCTTAACAATGAGCAGTTCTTC. Residues: CASSLVVLNNEQFF. The chain joins TRBV7-9 to TRBJ2-1; no clear D. The CDR3 runs 14 residues. The V end lost 1 base, the J end lost 5 bases, and 9 bases lay between the germline ends. Germline loops: CDR1 SEHNR, CDR2 FQNEAQ (reference sequence).

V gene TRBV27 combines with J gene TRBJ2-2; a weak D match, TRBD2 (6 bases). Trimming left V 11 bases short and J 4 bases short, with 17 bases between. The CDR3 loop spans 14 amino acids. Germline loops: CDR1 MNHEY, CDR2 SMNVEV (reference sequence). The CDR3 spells CAGEDWWSTGELFF. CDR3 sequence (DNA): TGTGCCGGGGAGGACTGGTGGTCCACCGGGGAGCTGTTTTTT.

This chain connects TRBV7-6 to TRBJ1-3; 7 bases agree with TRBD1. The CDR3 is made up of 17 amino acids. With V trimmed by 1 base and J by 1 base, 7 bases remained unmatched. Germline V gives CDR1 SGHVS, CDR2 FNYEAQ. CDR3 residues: CASSLGSGTASGNTIYF. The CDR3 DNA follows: TGTGCCAGCAGCTTAGGATCCGGGACAGCGTCTGGAAACACCATATATTTT.

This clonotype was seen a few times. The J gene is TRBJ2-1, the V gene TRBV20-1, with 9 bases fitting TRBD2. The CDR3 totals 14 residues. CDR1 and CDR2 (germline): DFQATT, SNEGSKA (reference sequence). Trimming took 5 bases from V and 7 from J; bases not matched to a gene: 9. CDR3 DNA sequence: TGCAGTGCTGGATTAGCGGGAGTCTGGAATGAGCAGTTCTTC. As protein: CSAGLAGVWNEQFF.

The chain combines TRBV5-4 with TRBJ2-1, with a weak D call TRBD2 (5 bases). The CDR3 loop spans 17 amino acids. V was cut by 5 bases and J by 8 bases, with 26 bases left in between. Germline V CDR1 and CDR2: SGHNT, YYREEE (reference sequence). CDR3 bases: TGTGCCAGCAGTTCCAGGAGGATGAGCGGCTCCCCCGATGAGCAGTTCTTC. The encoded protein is CASSSRRMSGSPDEQFF.

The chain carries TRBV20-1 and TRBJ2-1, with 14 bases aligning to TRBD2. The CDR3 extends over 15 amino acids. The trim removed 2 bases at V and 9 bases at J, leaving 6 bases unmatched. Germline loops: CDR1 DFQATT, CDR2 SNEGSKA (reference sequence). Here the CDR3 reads CSARPGLAGVVEQFF. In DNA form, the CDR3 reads TGCAGTGCTAGACCGGGACTAGCGGGAGTCGTTGAGCAGTTCTTC.

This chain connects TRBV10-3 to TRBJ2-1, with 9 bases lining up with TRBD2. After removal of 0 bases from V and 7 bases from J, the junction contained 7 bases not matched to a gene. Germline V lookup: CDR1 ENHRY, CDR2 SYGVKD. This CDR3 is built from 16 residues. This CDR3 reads CAISESAGGGWNEQFF. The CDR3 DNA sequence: TGTGCCATCAGTGAGTCAGCGGGGGGAGGTTGGAATGAGCAGTTCTTC.